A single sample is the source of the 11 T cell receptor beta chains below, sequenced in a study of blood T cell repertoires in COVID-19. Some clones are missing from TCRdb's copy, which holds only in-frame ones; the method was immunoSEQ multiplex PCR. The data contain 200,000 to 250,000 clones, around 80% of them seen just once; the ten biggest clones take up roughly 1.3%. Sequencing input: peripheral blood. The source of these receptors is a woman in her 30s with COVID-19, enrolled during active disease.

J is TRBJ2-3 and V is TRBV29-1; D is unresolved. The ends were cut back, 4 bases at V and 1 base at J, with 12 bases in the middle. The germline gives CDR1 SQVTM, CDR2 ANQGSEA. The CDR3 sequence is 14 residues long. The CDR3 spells CSVGVARGTDTQYF. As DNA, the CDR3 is TGCAGCGTTGGAGTAGCCCGGGGCACAGATACGCAGTATTTT.

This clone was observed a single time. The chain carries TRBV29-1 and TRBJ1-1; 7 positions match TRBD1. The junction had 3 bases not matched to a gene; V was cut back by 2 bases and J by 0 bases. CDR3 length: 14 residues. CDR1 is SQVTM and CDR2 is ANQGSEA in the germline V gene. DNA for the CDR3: TGCAGCGTTGAAAGGGGGCCTATGAACACTGAAGCTTTCTTT. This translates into CSVERGPMNTEAFF.

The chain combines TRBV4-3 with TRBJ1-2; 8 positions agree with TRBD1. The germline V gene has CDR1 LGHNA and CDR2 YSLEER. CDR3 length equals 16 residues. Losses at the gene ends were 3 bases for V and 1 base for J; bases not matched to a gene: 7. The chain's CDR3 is CASSQGTGHFNYGYTF. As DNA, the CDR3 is TGCGCCAGCAGCCAGGGGACAGGTCACTTTAACTATGGCTACACCTTC.

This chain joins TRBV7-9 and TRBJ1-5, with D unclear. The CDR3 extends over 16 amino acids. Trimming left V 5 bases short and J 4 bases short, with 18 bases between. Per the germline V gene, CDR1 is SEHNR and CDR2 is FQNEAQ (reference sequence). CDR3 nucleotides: TGTGCCAGCAGCCATTATCTAGGAGGAAGTAATCAGCCCCAGCATTTT. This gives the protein CASSHYLGGSNQPQHF.

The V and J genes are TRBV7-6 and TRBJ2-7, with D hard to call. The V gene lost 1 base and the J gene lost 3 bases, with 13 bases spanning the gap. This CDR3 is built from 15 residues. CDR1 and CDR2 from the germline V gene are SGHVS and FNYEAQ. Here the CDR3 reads CASSLGVGQVYEQYF. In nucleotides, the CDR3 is TGTGCCAGCAGCTTAGGGGTGGGCCAGGTCTACGAGCAGTACTTC.

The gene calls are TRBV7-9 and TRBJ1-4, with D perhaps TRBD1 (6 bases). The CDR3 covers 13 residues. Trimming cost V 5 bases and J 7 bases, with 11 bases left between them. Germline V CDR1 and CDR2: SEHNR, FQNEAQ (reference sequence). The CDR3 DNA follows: TGTGCCAGCAGCCAGACAGGCGTTGAAAAACTGTTTTTT. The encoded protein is CASSQTGVEKLFF.

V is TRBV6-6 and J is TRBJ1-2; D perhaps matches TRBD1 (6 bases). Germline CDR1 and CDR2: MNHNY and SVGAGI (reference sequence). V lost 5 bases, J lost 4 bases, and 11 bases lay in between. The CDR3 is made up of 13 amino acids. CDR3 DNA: TGTGCCAGCAGTCCAGGGGTGGCCTATGGCTACACCTTC. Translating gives CASSPGVAYGYTF.

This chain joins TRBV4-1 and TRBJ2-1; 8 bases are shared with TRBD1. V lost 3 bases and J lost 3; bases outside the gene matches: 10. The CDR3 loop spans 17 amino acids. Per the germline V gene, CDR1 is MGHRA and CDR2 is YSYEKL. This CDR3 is CASSHEPGQVNYNEQFF. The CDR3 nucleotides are TGCGCCAGCAGCCACGAACCGGGACAGGTAAACTACAATGAGCAGTTCTTC.

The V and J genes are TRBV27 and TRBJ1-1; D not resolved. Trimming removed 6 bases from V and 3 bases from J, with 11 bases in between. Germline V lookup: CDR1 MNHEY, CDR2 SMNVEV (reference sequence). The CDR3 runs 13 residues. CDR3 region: CASSQRSDTEAFF. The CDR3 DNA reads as TGTGCCAGCAGCCAGAGGTCGGACACTGAAGCTTTCTTT.

The CDR3 is CASSQEVSTGELHF. The CDR3 nucleotides are TGTGCCAGCAGCCAAGAAGTTTCTACAGGGGAGCTCCACTTT. This chain joins TRBV3-1 (or the pseudogene TRBV3-2) and TRBJ1-6; TRBD1 matches at 7 bases. Germline-derived CDR1 and CDR2 are LGHDT and YNNKEL (reference sequence). The CDR3 totals 14 residues. V dropped 0 bases and J dropped 16; count of bases not matched to a gene: 9.

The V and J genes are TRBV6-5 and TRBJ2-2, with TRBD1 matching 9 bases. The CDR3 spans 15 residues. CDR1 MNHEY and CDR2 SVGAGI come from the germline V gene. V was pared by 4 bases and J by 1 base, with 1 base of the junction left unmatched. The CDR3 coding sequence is TGTGCCAGCAGTTTGGGACAGGGGAACACCGGGGAGCTGTTTTTT. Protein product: CASSLGQGNTGELFF.